This T cell receptor beta chain was retrieved from a study of blood T cell repertoires in COVID-19. Turning to the study itself: Sites in the United States, Italy and Spain provided acute and convalescent COVID-19 samples.

This CDR3 region has 14 residues. Trimming removed 1 base from V and 10 bases from J, with 11 bases in between. Germline-derived CDR1 and CDR2 are SGHTA and FQGNSA. This clone was observed a handful of times. In the original analysis: Reference gene primer amplification yielded estimated nucleated cell counts. Data came from immunoSEQ multiplex PCR; TCRdb stores just in-frame clones and leaves some out. The V and J calls and clone size come from that table; D and trimming were worked out from the DNA. This sample carries some 150,000 clones, over 80% of them seen once, and the ten largest clones take 3%.

The clonotype originates from a middle-aged woman with active or convalescent COVID-19. The chain couples TRBV7-2 to TRBJ1-6; perhaps TRBD1 as D (5 bases). Material: peripheral blood. CDR3 loop: CASSLDRRISPLHF. The CDR3 DNA sequence: TGTGCCAGCAGCTTAGACAGGCGAATCTCACCCCTCCACTTT.